This TCR beta chain derives from a study of blood T cells in healthy people across ages. A second PCR, run for about 7 to 11 cycles, used a sample-barcoded 5' primer plus a J-beta primer mix. Each sample yielded at least 2.5 million CDR3-containing paired-end reads. TCRdb fed the 5' RACE reads into MiXCR, producing one record per CDR3 protein. Counted here are fewer than 700,000 distinct CDR3 sequences, under 55% occurring once; the ten biggest clones make up just under 25%. With 5 bases clipped from V and 8 bases from J, the junction kept 11 bases outside the gene matches. Germline V gives CDR1 SGHTA, CDR2 FQGNSA. The CDR3 loop spans 15 amino acids. The table lists this clonotype with many counts.

The TCR sequence derives from a man older than 75 in good health. This chain uses TRBV7-2 with TRBJ2-3, with 9 bases lining up with TRBD2. The sequenced material came from blood. As DNA, the CDR3 is TGTGCCAGCAGCCCGGGACTAGCTTTGAGTAGTACGCAGTATTTT. Its translation is CASSPGLALSSTQYF.